Sequencing of this TCR beta chain was carried out in a study of cytomegalovirus exposure and HLA in healthy donors (dated by TCRdb to about 2017). Regarding the study in general: In an earlier analysis of approximately 500 of the donors, 276 Gb of sequence data and some 100 million unique TCR beta sequences from 150 million to 200 million T cells were reported. An early release covering roughly 600 HLA-typed donors comprised about 310 gigabases of sequencing data and about 90 million unique TCR sequences. Several DR-DQ haplotypes were handled as single units for association and clustering because linkage in the cohort was strong. The number of typed donors differed by locus: 629-630 for A, B, C, DRB1 and DQB1; some 500 for DQA1; roughly 600 for DPA1; and around 450 for DPB1. The study combined high-throughput TCR immunosequencing, statistical association of individual TCRs with disease status, and machine learning to predict cytomegalovirus infection status. Among roughly 400 genotyped donors of the cohort, an average of approximately 240,000 unique TCR beta nucleotide sequences was sequenced per donor, of which about 18% were non-productive. Alongside the repertoire data, information on donor age, sex, ethnicity and CMV serostatus was compiled. Class I and class II HLA loci were covered by the typing at four-digit resolution. The study aimed to test whether cataloging public T cell receptors could reveal signatures of past pathogen exposure. The later analysis used no new phenotypic data to find candidate immune exposures, relying instead on TCR beta sequences and their occurrence across donors. A later analysis re-analyzed previously published TCR beta repertoires from about 730 donors and added high-resolution HLA genotyping to study TCR occurrence patterns. An earlier analysis of approximately 630 of the donors applied high-throughput TCR beta sequencing to assess whether each TCR beta V gene segment acted as functional or pseudogenic. Along with the roughly 610-subject first cohort, a separate validation cohort of 120 different subjects was used. The study profiled the T cell repertoires of about 720 subjects by immunosequencing and related them to cytomegalovirus serostatus. Of the 350 to 450 genotyped donors, 65% to 90% were placed in the genetic ancestry cluster associated with self-reported Caucasian donors. Every discovery cohort repertoire had been produced on one sequencing platform. In a later genetic analysis, genome-wide SNP genotypes for about three fifths of the roughly 670 donors were used, and that subset was treated as a discovery cohort.

The cohort comprised around 690 healthy bone marrow donors. All cohort members were sampled while nominally healthy, although unrecorded immune exposures were likely present. The donor tested CMV seropositive and was one of the 289 seropositive cohort members. Each donor provided a peripheral blood sample, and peripheral blood mononuclear cells were used for TCR beta sequencing. The Qiagen DNeasy Blood Extraction Kit was used to extract genomic DNA from the blood cell samples. Taken from cysteine to phenylalanine, the CDR3 has 12 residues. Just CDR3 DNA is preserved here, 36 bases in frame from base 1. V sheds 2 bases and J sheds 3 bases, leaving 5 bases between their ends. The CDR1 and CDR2 encoded by the germline V gene are MDHEN and SYDVKM. Of note for this clone: The target of this receptor is not known. No clone much larger than this one lies a single base away; base qualities are absent. At the DNA level, this CDR3 is encoded by other sequences in the same sample as well.

What the research found in general, with its limitations: Because HLA typing was unavailable for some donors at each locus, only the typed subset was used in association tests. In a later analysis, TCR association rates were found to vary across HLA loci, with the most associated TCRs seen for DRB1 alleles and the fewest for HLA-C alleles. Compared with the roughly 720-donor mean, donors in an Asian-associated ancestry cluster had fewer N-insertions in productive TCRs, according to a later genetic analysis. Sequencing depth was assumed to be roughly uniform across donors in the presence/absence analyses, though that assumption may not hold. Most TCR sequences were seen in very few donors, while some public TCRs were found in many individuals. Correlated functional status among segregating V segments might be attributable to linkage disequilibrium, but an unknown experimental factor could not be ruled out. An association between a missense DCLRE1C variant and V-gene and J-gene trimming of TCR beta chains was found in a later genetic analysis and replicated in an independent cohort. The study listed 150 to 200 TCR beta chains as associated with cytomegalovirus. The 87-base-pair reads could not distinguish some IMGT-functional V segments, including TRBV6-2 and TRBV6-3, so those segments were excluded. CMV serostatus was the only immune exposure information available for the cohort. According to a later analysis, most CMV-associated TCR beta chains appeared to be HLA-restricted, and the HLA associations seemed to be driven largely by CMV exposure. Only TCR beta chains were sequenced in this cohort, and the absence of alpha or paired-chain data limited detectable features. In vitro tests confirmed that a few of the cytomegalovirus-associated TCR beta chains recognize cytomegalovirus antigens. An earlier analysis of 450 to 750 of the donors showed that most TCR beta V segments appeared in productive rearrangements either about 90% or about 30% of the time, which broadly matched IMGT annotations. Roughly 15 rarely observed V segments, including chromosome 9 orphons, were excluded from the earlier analysis of about 610 of the donors because counts were too low. A later analysis associated roughly 17,000 TCR beta sequences with specific HLA alleles at a false discovery rate of 0.05. The classifier was reported to diagnose cytomegalovirus status with high specificity and sensitivity in both the original and validation cohorts. According to a later analysis, parvovirus B19, influenza, CMV and Epstein-Barr virus appeared linked to several top co-occurrence clusters. Compared with equally common non-associated chains, HLA-associated TCR beta chains in a later analysis were more clonally expanded and had lower generation probabilities. The sequencing pipeline was judged likely to have produced a cluster of highly shared sequence variants as a technical artifact. Strong co-occurrence of HLA alleles, especially DR and DQ, made assigning TCR associations to individual alleles difficult. According to the authors, the approach could potentially be generalized to other disease states and immunological phenotypes. A further reported finding was that TCR beta sequences accurately predicted the HLA-A and HLA-B alleles for most subjects in the first cohort.

Library generation was performed with the immunoSEQ multiplex PCR assay. A mixture of 60 forward primers for TCR Vbeta segments and 13 reverse primers for TCR Jbeta segments was used in the multiplex PCR. A multiplex PCR assay on genomic DNA amplified the CDR3 region of rearranged TCR beta genes. On the Illumina HiSeq System, the amplified TCR beta libraries were sequenced as 87-base-pair reads. The study's own analysis went as follows. A later analysis counted about 80 million unique TCR beta chains across the 550 to 750 repertoires, and around 12 million of these chains were shared by at least two donors. To remove PCR and sequencing errors, raw reads were error-corrected and collapsed into unique sequences using a nearest-neighbor algorithm that merged closely related sequences. CDR3 sequences were aligned to IMGT reference sequences to assign V, D and J gene segments. Each retained sequence needed at least a six-nucleotide match to both a V gene segment and a J gene segment. A rearrangement counted as productive if the CDR3 had no stop codons and remained in frame with V and J, and every other rearrangement counted as non-productive. CDR3 was defined according to IMGT convention as the region running from the second conserved V-encoded cysteine to the conserved J-encoded phenylalanine. Sequences without an unambiguous match to a single V gene segment were excluded from the earlier analysis of about 600 of the donors. An earlier analysis of some 500 of the donors classified V segments as functional when productive rearrangements were above 56.7% and as segregating when the standard deviation between donors was above 5%. A statistical classification framework was built to diagnose cytomegalovirus status from the catalog of TCR beta chain sequences. V and J gene assignment, in a later analysis, came from comparing TCR nucleotide sequences with IMGT/GENE-DB human TR gene sequences. A later analysis assigned CDR3 sequences and most-parsimonious VDJ recombination scenarios with the TCRdist pipeline. In a later analysis, every TCR beta chain was defined by the combination of its CDR3 amino acid sequence and its V-gene family, and reads without a unique V-gene family were dropped. To address suspected cross-contamination and a sequencing artifact, a later analysis removed a few hundred highly shared, low-generation-probability nucleotide sequences. For each public chain, a later analysis derived a clonal expansion index from normalized ranks of inferred template counts within each repertoire. In a later analysis, generation probabilities were computed with a VDJ recombination model fitted to out-of-frame rearrangements, and the resulting probabilities were checked against IGoR. In a later analysis, hypergeometric tests were used to score TCR-TCR, TCR-HLA and TCR-CMV co-occurrence, with a repertoire-size bias correction applied to TCR pairs. To estimate false discovery rates, a later analysis permuted the HLA or CMV assignments 20 times. In a later analysis, co-occurring TCRs were grouped using DBSCAN, with TCRdist sequence similarity added in when clustering inside HLA-allele-positive subsets. For co-occurrence clustering, repertoires with fewer than 30,000 or more than 120,000 public chains were excluded, along with roughly 5 repertoires with anomalous nucleotide sharing. This immuneACCESS table, as held by TCRdb, lists in-frame sequences with V and J called but not all clones. Of the missing ones, under half trace to an unresolved V gene in checked studies; the others have no known cause. V, J and clone size reflect that table, while D and trimming were determined from the DNA. The sample table holds around 170,000 clones, of which 65% to 80% were seen once. The leading ten clones occupy under 3% of the sample.

The chain is assembled from TRBV28 and TRBJ2-7; the D gene identity is not certain. This TCR came from a woman aged 25 to 39 in good health and CMV-seropositive. Material: PBMCs. The DNA sequence is as follows: TGTGCCAGCAGTTTAGGCGGCTACGAGCAGTACTTC. It codes for CASSLGGYEQYF.